Each of the 27 T cell receptor beta chains below was sequenced from the same sample in a study of blood T cell repertoires in COVID-19 (dated by TCRdb to the early 2020s). The library was produced with the immunoSEQ multiplex PCR assay. Imported from immuneACCESS, the table was reduced by TCRdb to in-frame sequences with V and J called. These copies leave out some clones; in studies compared against another copy, an unresolved V gene accounts for under half, and the cause of the remainder is not known. In this sample the table shows some 250,000 clones, nearly 90% of which occur a single time. 3% to 4% of the sample belongs to the ten largest clones. The specimen sequenced was PBMCs or T cells enriched from blood (not recorded which). The receptor set was obtained from a woman in her 30s with acute COVID-19.

Here the CDR3 reads CASSPTGKVYGYTF. The CDR3 DNA follows: TGTGCCAGCAGCCCGACAGGAAAAGTCTATGGCTACACCTTC. This chain joins TRBV5-4 and TRBJ1-2; weak D call: TRBD1 (6 bases). The CDR3 is 14 amino acids. Germline CDR1 reads SGHNT; CDR2 reads YYREEE (reference sequence). V lost 4 bases, J lost 4 bases, and 14 bases lay in between.

This sequence joins TRBV24-1 and TRBJ1-2; TRBD1 agrees at 7 bases. Germline CDR1 KGHDR, CDR2 SFDVKD. Unmatched junction bases numbered 5, after V lost 4 bases and J lost 4 bases. The CDR3 totals 14 residues. In DNA form, the CDR3 reads TGTGCCACCAGTGAATCGGACAGGCTCTATGGCTACACCTTC. Its translation: CATSESDRLYGYTF.

CDR3 sequence (DNA): TGTGCCAGCAGCTCACGAGGGCGCAGGAACACTGAAGCTTTCTTT. Amino acid sequence: CASSSRGRRNTEAFF. V is TRBV5-4 and J is TRBJ1-1; D unresolved. The V and J ends lost 3 bases and 1 base respectively, with 13 bases between them. The CDR3 is 15 amino acids. Looked up from germline, CDR1 is SGHNT and CDR2 is YYREEE (reference sequence).

The chain joins TRBV7-3 to TRBJ2-5; weak D call: TRBD1 (6 bases). V dropped 2 bases and J dropped 9 bases, with 19 bases sitting between them. The germline V gene has CDR1 SGHTA and CDR2 FQGTGA. This CDR3 has 15 amino acids. The DNA for the CDR3 is TGTGCCAGCAGCTTATCGGGGACACCATTTGAGGCCCAGTACTTC. Its translation: CASSLSGTPFEAQYF.

V gene TRBV18 combines with J gene TRBJ2-5; TRBD1 matches 9 bases. This CDR3 comprises 13 residues. Germline V gene sequence: CDR1 KGHSH, CDR2 LQKENI. With 6 bases clipped from V and 5 bases from J, the junction kept 4 bases outside the gene matches. The CDR3 nucleotides read TGTGCCAGCTCCCGAGGGACAGGGGAGACCCAGTACTTC. This translates into CASSRGTGETQYF.

The chain carries TRBV7-8 and TRBJ2-1; 11 bases are a match to TRBD2. The germline gives CDR1 SGHVS, CDR2 FQNEAQ. CDR3 length equals 15 residues. With 7 bases clipped from V and 6 bases from J, the junction kept 8 bases outside the gene matches. The CDR3 here is CASTRSSGGLNEQFF. CDR3 nucleotides: TGTGCCAGCACCAGGTCTAGCGGGGGGCTCAATGAGCAGTTCTTC.

The chain uses TRBV5-1 and TRBJ1-4; perhaps TRBD1 as D (5 bases). The CDR3 covers 15 residues. The germline V and J ends were trimmed by 2 bases and 5 bases, with 13 bases remaining between them. Germline V gene lookup returns CDR1 SGHRS and CDR2 YFSETQ. DNA of the CDR3: TGCGCCAGCAGCTTCCTCGGGGGTAAGAATGAAAAACTGTTTTTT. Its protein is CASSFLGGKNEKLFF.

This clone is a singleton in its sample. The J gene is TRBJ1-5, the V gene TRBV19; 7 bases match TRBD1. Germline loops: CDR1 LNHDA, CDR2 SQIVND (reference sequence). CDR3 length: 15 residues. V trimming: 10 bases; J trimming: 7 bases; junction bases outside the gene matches: 16. The CDR3 region has the DNA TGTGCCACCTCCCCCCAAGACAGGGTCGACCAGCCCCAGCATTTT. Encoded protein: CATSPQDRVDQPQHF. Full variable domain (remainder filled in from reference TRBV19 and TRBJ1-5): DGGITQSPKYLFRKEGQNVTLSCEQNLNHDAMYWYRQDPGQGLRLIYYSQIVNDFQKGDIAEGYSVSREKKESFPLTVTSAQKNPTAFYLCATSPQDRVDQPQHFGDGTRLSIL.

The chain carries TRBV6-2 or TRBV6-3 and TRBJ1-1; weak D call: TRBD1 (6 bases). CDR3 length equals 14 residues. Trimming left V 6 bases short and J 0 bases short, with 11 bases between. Germline values: CDR1 MNHEY, CDR2 SVGEGT. The CDR3 bases are TGTGCCAGCAGCCAGGGACACCTGAACACTGAAGCTTTCTTT. It translates to CASSQGHLNTEAFF.

Regarding this clone: A read error may produce the germline difference seen at one junction end. J is TRBJ2-7 and V is TRBV10-3, with 10 nucleotides matching TRBD1. CDR1 and CDR2 (germline): ENHRY, SYGVKD. This CDR3 is built from 12 residues. DNA of the CDR3: TGTGCCATCAGTGACGGGACAGGGGAGCAGTGGTTC. This sequence encodes CAISDGTGEQWF.

This clone was observed once. The chain is built from TRBV11-2 and TRBJ1-5; TRBD1 matches 7 bases. CDR3 length: 15 residues. The germline V gene encodes CDR1 SGHAT and CDR2 FQNNGV. Losses at the gene ends were 4 bases for V and 4 bases for J; bases not matched to a gene: 7. DNA of the CDR3: TGTGCCAGCAGCTCACAGGCAGGGGGGAATCAGCCCCAGCATTTT. Protein product: CASSSQAGGNQPQHF.

The V and J genes are TRBV6-5 and TRBJ1-6; a possible D gene is TRBD1 (6 bases). Per the germline V gene, CDR1 is MNHEY and CDR2 is SVGAGI. The CDR3 runs to 14 residues. V lost 6 bases and J 2 bases, leaving 8 bases between the germline ends. In nucleotides, the CDR3 is TGTGCCAGCAGCCGGGACACCTATAATTCACCCCTCCACTTT. This codes for CASSRDTYNSPLHF.

The rearrangement uses TRBV25-1 and TRBJ2-7; 10 nucleotides agree with TRBD1. The CDR3 runs to 16 residues. The germline V gene has CDR1 MGHDK and CDR2 SYGVNS. V trimming: 4 bases; J trimming: 0 bases; junction bases outside the gene matches: 6. The CDR3 region has the DNA TGTGCCAGCAGTGTATCGGGACAGGGGATCTCCTACGAGCAGTACTTC. Its translation: CASSVSGQGISYEQYF.

This rearrangement joins TRBV19 to TRBJ2-6; D is ambiguous. From germline, CDR1 is LNHDA and CDR2 SQIVND (reference sequence). V was clipped by 3 bases and J by 0 bases, with 15 bases between them. This CDR3 is 18 amino acids long. CDR3 region: CASSIRIVGFSGANVLTF. The DNA of the CDR3 is TGTGCCAGTAGTATTCGAATCGTCGGGTTCTCTGGGGCCAACGTCCTGACTTTC.

The chain combines TRBV5-1 with TRBJ1-1; maybe TRBD1 (6 bases). Germline-derived CDR1 and CDR2 are SGHRS and YFSETQ. V was cut by 0 bases and J by 7 bases, with 13 bases left in between. CDR3 size: 14 residues. In nucleotides, the CDR3 is TGCGCCAGCAGCTTGGTCGGGGGGCGGAGTGAAGCTTTCTTT. Translation: CASSLVGGRSEAFF.

Comments on this clone: The sample carries other DNA sequences with the same CDR3. V and J are TRBV27 and TRBJ1-2; D gene ambiguous. V was trimmed by 2 bases and J by 2 bases, leaving 6 bases between them. CDR1 is MNHEY and CDR2 is SMNVEV in the germline V gene (reference sequence). The CDR3 consists of 13 residues. The CDR3 region has the DNA TGTGCCAGCAGTTTAGCGGGCAACTATGGCTACACCTTC. It translates to CASSLAGNYGYTF.

The V and J genes are TRBV4-1 and TRBJ2-3; maybe TRBD2 (5 bases). The germline V gene has CDR1 MGHRA and CDR2 YSYEKL. V was pared by 0 bases and J by 2 bases, with 15 bases between. This CDR3 is built from 17 residues. The CDR3 DNA reads as TGCGCCAGCAGCCAAGATCCCAGCGGAAGATTCACAGATACGCAGTATTTT. Residues: CASSQDPSGRFTDTQYF.

The chain is built from TRBV27 and TRBJ1-1; tentatively, D is TRBD1 (5 bases). The CDR3 sequence is 15 residues long. V was cut by 3 bases and J by 5 bases, with 16 bases left in between. The germline V gene encodes CDR1 MNHEY and CDR2 SMNVEV (reference sequence). CDR3 sequence (DNA): TGTGCCAGCAGTTTCCGGGGGACGGCGGGAACTGAAGCTTTCTTT. It is translated as CASSFRGTAGTEAFF.

The chain joins TRBV10-3 to TRBJ2-7; D may be TRBD1 (5 bases). The CDR3 runs 13 residues. Trimming pared 5 bases from V and 2 bases from J, leaving 10 bases between. Germline V CDR1 and CDR2: ENHRY, SYGVKD. CDR3 nucleotide sequence: TGTGCCATCAGTCCCAGGGTCGCCTACGAGCAGTACTTC. This gives the protein CAISPRVAYEQYF.

This clone has a handful of counts. The rearrangement joins TRBV11-3 to TRBJ2-1, with D possibly being TRBD2 (5 bases). This CDR3 comprises 15 residues. CDR1 SGHNT and CDR2 YENEEA come from the germline V gene. V was shortened by 1 base and J by 3 bases, with 10 bases between the two germline ends. The CDR3 region has the DNA TGTGCCAGCAGCTTAGGACCCGGGGTCTACAATGAGCAGTTCTTC. Encoded protein: CASSLGPGVYNEQFF.

The chain joins TRBV6-2 or TRBV6-3 to TRBJ1-1; D might be TRBD1 (6 bases). The germline CDR1 and CDR2 sequences are MNHEY and SVGEGT. This CDR3 is 16 amino acids long. V lost 0 bases and J lost 0, with 11 bases in between. CDR3 coding DNA: TGTGCCAGCAGTTACTCTCATGGACAGCTGAACACTGAAGCTTTCTTT. Translation: CASSYSHGQLNTEAFF.

The rearrangement joins TRBV3-1 (or the pseudogene TRBV3-2) to TRBJ2-1, with TRBD2 identical over 9 bases. The CDR3 consists of 15 residues. Trimming removed 4 bases from V and 4 bases from J; junction bases left unmatched: 5. Germline CDR1 is LGHDT and CDR2 is YNNKEL (reference sequence). CDR3 nucleotides: TGTGCCAGCAGCCCCACTAGCGGGTCTTACAATGAGCAGTTCTTC. Its protein product is CASSPTSGSYNEQFF.

The V and J genes are TRBV4-3 and TRBJ1-3, with TRBD1 matching 9 bases. The V gene's germline CDR1 is LGHNA and CDR2 YSLEER. This CDR3 region has 15 residues. J was trimmed by 8 bases and V by 1 base; bases with no gene match: 6. CDR3 protein: CASSQGGTGLDTIYF. Written as DNA, the CDR3 is TGCGCCAGCAGCCAAGGAGGGACAGGGTTGGACACCATATATTTT.

The CDR3 here is CATSRDGAGETF. In DNA form, the CDR3 reads TGTGCCACCAGCAGAGATGGGGCAGGGGAAACCTTC. The rearrangement uses TRBV15 and TRBJ1-2, with D maybe TRBD1 (6 bases). V lost 0 bases and J lost 14, with 13 bases in between. CDR1 and CDR2 from the germline V gene are LNHNV and YYDKDF (reference sequence). The CDR3 loop spans 12 amino acids.

The rearrangement uses TRBV18 and TRBJ1-1, with D uncertain. Germline lookup yields CDR1 KGHSH and CDR2 LQKENI. Trimming removed 2 bases from V and 4 bases from J, with 8 bases in between. This CDR3 region has 13 residues. CDR3: CASSPTQVTEAFF. In nucleotides, the CDR3 is TGTGCCAGCTCACCAACCCAGGTCACTGAAGCTTTCTTT.

The rearrangement uses TRBV21-1 and TRBJ2-1; TRBD1, the table's D call, lacks a check against the DNA. TRBV21-1 is labeled a pseudogene. CDR3 size: 14 residues. The CDR3 is CASSRGLAYNEQFF. For the CDR3, the DNA is TGTGCCAGCAGCAGGGGGCTAGCCTACAATGAGCAGTTCTTC.

V usage is TRBV5-4 and J usage is TRBJ1-3, with a tentative D call TRBD1 (5 bases). With 4 bases removed from V and 0 bases from J, the gap between germline ends came to 14 bases. Germline loops: CDR1 SGHNT, CDR2 YYREEE (reference sequence). This CDR3 has 16 residues. The CDR3 spells CASSTPSGSSGNTIYF. The CDR3 DNA reads as TGTGCCAGCAGCACCCCTTCAGGGTCCTCTGGAAACACCATATATTTT.